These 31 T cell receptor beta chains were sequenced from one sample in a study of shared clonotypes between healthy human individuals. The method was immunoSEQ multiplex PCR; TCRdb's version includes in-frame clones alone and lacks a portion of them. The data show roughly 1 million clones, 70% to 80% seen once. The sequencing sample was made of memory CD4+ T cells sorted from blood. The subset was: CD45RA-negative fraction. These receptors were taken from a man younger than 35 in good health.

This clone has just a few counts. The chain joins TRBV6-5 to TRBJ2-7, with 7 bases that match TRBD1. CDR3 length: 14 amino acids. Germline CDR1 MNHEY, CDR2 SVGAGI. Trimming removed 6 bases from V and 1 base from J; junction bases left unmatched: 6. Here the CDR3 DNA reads TGTGCCAGCAGCCCGGGACAGAGGTCCTACGAGCAGTACTTC. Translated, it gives CASSPGQRSYEQYF.

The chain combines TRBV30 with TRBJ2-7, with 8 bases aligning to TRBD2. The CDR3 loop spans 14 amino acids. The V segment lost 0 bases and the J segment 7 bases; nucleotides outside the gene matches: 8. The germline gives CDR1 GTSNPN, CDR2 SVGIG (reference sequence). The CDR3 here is CAWSVEGSGGEQYF. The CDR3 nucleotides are TGTGCCTGGAGTGTTGAAGGATCGGGGGGGGAGCAGTACTTC.

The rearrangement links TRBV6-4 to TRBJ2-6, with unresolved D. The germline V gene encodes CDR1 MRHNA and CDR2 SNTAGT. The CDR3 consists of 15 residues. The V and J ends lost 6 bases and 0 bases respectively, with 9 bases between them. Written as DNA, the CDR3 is TGTGCCAGCAGCCGAGAGAGCTCTGGGGCCAACGTCCTGACTTTC. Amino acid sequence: CASSRESSGANVLTF.

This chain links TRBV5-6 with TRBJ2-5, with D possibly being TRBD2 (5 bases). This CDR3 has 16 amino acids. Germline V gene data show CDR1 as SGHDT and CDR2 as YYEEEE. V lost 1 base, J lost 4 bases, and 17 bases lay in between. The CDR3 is CASSLLERGEGETQYF. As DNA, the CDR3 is TGTGCCAGCAGCTTGTTAGAGCGAGGCGAGGGAGAGACCCAGTACTTC.

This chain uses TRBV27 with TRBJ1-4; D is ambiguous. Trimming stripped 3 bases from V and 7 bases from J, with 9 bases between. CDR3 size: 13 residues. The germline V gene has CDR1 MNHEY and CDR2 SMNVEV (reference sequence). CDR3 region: CASSFYVGEKLFF. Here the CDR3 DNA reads TGTGCCAGCAGTTTCTATGTCGGTGAAAAACTGTTTTTT. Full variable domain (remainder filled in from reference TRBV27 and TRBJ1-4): EAQVTQNPRYLITVTGKKLTVTCSQNMNHEYMSWYRQDPGLGLRQIYYSMNVEVTDKGDVPEGYKVSRKEKRNFPLILESPSPNQTSLYFCASSFYVGEKLFFGSGTQLSVL.

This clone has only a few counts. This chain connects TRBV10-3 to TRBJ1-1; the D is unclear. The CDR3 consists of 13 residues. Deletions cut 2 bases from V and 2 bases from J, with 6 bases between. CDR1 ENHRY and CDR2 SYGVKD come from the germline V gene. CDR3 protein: CAISEAANTEAFF. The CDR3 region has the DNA TGTGCCATCAGTGAGGCGGCAAACACTGAAGCTTTCTTT.

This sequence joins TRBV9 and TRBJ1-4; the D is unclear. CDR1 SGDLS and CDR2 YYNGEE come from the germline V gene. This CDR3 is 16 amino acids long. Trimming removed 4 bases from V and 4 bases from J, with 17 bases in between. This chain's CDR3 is CASSPLGGSYNEKLFF. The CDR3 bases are TGTGCCAGCAGCCCCCTGGGTGGGAGCTATAATGAAAAACTGTTTTTT.

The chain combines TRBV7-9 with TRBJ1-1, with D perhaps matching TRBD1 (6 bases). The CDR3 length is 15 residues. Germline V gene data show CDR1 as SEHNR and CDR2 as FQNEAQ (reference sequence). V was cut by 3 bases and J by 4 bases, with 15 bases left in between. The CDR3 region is CASSFHRESSTEAFF. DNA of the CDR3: TGTGCCAGCAGCTTTCACAGGGAATCCAGCACTGAAGCTTTCTTT.

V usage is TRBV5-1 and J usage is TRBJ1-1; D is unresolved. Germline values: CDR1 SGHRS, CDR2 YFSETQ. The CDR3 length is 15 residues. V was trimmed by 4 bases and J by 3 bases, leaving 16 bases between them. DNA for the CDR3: TGCGCCAGCAGCCCGGGATCCCGGGATTACACTGAAGCTTTCTTT. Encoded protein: CASSPGSRDYTEAFF.

The CDR3 region has the DNA TGTGCCAGCACCGGGAACGATTATGGCTACACCTTC. It is translated as CASTGNDYGYTF. This sequence joins TRBV2 and TRBJ1-2; D is undetermined. V lost 7 bases and J lost 5, with 11 bases in between. This CDR3 has 12 residues. Germline V gene lookup returns CDR1 SNHLY and CDR2 FYNNEI. Full variable domain (missing parts from reference TRBV2 and TRBJ1-2): EPEVTQTPSHQVTQMGQEVILRCVPISNHLYFYWYRQILGQKVEFLVSFYNNEISEKSEIFDDQFSVERPDGSNFTLKIRSTKLEDSAMYFCASTGNDYGYTFGSGTRLTVV.

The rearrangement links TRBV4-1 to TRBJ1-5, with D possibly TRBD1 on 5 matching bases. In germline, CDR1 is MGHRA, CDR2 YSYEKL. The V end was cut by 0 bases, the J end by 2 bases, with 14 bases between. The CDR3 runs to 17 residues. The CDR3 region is CASSQDPTGRGNQPQHF. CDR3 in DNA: TGCGCCAGCAGCCAAGATCCCACAGGAAGGGGCAATCAGCCCCAGCATTTT.

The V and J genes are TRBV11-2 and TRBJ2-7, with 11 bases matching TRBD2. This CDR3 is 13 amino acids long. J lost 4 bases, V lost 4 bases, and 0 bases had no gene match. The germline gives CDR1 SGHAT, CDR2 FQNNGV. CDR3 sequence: CASSSSGRYEQYF. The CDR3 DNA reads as TGTGCCAGCAGCTCTAGCGGGAGGTACGAGCAGTACTTC.

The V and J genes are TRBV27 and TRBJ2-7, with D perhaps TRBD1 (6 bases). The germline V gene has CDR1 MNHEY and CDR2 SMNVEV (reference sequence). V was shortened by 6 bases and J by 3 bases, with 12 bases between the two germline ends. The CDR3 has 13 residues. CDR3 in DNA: TGTGCCAGCAGCAGGGGACACTTCTACGAGCAGTACTTC. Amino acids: CASSRGHFYEQYF.

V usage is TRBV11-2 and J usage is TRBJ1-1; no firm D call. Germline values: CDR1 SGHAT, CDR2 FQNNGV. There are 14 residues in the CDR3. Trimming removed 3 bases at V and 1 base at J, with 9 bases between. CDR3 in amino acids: CASSLVTANTEAFF. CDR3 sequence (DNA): TGTGCCAGCAGCTTGGTAACAGCGAACACTGAAGCTTTCTTT.

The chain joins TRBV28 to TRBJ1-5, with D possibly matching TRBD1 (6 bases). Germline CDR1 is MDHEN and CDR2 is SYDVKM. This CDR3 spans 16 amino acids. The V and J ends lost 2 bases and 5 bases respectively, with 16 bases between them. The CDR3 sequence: CASSLRYRVGDQPQHF. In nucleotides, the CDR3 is TGTGCCAGCAGTTTACGGTACAGGGTGGGAGATCAGCCCCAGCATTTT.

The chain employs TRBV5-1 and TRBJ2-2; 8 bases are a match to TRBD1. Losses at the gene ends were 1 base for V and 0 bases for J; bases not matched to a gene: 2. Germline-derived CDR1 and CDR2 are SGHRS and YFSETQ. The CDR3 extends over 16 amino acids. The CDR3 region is CASSLSQGANTGELFF. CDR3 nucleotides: TGCGCCAGCAGCTTGTCACAGGGGGCGAACACCGGGGAGCTGTTTTTT.

As DNA, the CDR3 is TGTGCCAGCACCCTTTACCCCACCGGGGAGCTGTTTTTT. It translates to CASTLYPTGELFF. V is TRBV27 and J is TRBJ2-2; D not certain. The germline CDR1 and CDR2 sequences are MNHEY and SMNVEV (reference sequence). This CDR3 has 13 residues. V was clipped by 7 bases and J by 4 bases, with 10 bases between them.

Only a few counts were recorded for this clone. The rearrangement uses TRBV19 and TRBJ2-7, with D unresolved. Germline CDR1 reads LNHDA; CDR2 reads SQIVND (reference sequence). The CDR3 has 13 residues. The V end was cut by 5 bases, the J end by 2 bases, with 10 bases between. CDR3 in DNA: TGTGCCAGTAGTTGGCAGTCCGCCTACGAGCAGTACTTC. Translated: CASSWQSAYEQYF.

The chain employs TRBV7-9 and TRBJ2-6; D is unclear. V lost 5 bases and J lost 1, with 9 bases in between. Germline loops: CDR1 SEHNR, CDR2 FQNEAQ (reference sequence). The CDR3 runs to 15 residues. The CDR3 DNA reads TGTGCCAGCAGCCATGGCCTGTCTGGGGCCAACGTCCTGACTTTC. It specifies CASSHGLSGANVLTF.

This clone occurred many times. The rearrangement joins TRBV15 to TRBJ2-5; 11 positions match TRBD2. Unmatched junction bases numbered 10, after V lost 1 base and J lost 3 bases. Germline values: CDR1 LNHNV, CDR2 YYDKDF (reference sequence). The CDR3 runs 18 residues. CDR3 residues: CATSRGRASGGPKETQYF. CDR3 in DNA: TGTGCCACCAGCAGAGGTCGGGCTAGCGGGGGGCCCAAAGAGACCCAGTACTTC.

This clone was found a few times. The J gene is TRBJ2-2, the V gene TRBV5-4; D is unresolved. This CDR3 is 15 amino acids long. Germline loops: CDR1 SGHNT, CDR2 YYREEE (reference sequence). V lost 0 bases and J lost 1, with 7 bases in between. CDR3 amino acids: CASSLDLLNTGELFF. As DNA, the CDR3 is TGTGCCAGCAGCTTGGACCTACTGAACACCGGGGAGCTGTTTTTT.

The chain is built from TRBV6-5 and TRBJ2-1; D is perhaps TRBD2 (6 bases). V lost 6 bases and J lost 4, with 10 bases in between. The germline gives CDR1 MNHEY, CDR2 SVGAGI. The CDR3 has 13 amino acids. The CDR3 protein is CASRRGTYNEQFF. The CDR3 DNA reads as TGTGCCAGCAGGCGCGGGACTTACAATGAGCAGTTCTTC.

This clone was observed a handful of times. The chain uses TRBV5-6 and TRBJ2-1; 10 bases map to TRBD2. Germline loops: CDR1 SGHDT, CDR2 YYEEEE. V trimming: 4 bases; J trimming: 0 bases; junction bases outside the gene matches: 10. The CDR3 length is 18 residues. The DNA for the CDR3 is TGTGCCAGCAGCCCTCCGGGACTAGCGATTTACTCCTACAATGAGCAGTTCTTC. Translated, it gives CASSPPGLAIYSYNEQFF.

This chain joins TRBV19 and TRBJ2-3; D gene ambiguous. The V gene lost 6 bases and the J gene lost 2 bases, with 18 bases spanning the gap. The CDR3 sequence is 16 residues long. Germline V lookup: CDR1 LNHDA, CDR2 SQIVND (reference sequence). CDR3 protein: CASRPTGVINTDTQYF. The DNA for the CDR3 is TGTGCCAGTAGGCCGACTGGCGTGATAAACACAGATACGCAGTATTTT.

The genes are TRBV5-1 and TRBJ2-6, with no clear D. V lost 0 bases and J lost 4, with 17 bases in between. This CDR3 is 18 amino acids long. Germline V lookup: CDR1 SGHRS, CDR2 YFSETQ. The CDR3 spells CASSLGLESSVGANVLTF. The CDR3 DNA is TGCGCCAGCAGCTTGGGATTGGAAAGTTCGGTAGGGGCCAACGTCCTGACTTTC.

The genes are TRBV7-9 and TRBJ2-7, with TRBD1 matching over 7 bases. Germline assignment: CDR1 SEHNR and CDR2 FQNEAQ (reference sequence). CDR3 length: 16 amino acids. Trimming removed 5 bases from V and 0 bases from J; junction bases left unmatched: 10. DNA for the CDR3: TGTGCCAGCAGCCAAGGGGGCGGCACTGGCTCCTACGAGCAGTACTTC. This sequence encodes CASSQGGGTGSYEQYF. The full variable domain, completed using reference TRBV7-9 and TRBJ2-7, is DTGVSQNPRHKITKRGQNVTFRCDPISEHNRLYWYRQTLGQGPEFLTYFQNEAQLEKSRLLSDRFSAERPKGSFSTLEIQRTEQGDSAMYLCASSQGGGTGSYEQYFGPGTRLTVT.

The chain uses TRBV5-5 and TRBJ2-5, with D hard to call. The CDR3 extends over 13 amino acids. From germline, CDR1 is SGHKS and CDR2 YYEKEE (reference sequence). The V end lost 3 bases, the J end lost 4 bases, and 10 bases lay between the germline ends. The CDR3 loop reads CASSSGSTETQYF. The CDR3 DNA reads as TGTGCCAGCAGCTCGGGTTCGACAGAGACCCAGTACTTC.

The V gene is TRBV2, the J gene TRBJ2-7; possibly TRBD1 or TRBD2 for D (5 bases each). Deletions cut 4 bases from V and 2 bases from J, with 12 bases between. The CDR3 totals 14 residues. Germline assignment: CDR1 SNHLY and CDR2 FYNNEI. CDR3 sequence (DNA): TGTGCCAGCAGTGTTGGGGGAACCGCCTACGAGCAGTACTTC. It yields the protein CASSVGGTAYEQYF. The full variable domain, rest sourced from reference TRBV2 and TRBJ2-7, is EPEVTQTPSHQVTQMGQEVILRCVPISNHLYFYWYRQILGQKVEFLVSFYNNEISEKSEIFDDQFSVERPDGSNFTLKIRSTKLEDSAMYFCASSVGGTAYEQYFGPGTRLTVT.

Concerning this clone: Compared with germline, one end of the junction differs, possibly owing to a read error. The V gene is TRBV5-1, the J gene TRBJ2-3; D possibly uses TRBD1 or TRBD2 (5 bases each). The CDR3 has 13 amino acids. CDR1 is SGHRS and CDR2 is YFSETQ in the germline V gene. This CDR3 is CASSLDSGRVKVF. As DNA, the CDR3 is TGCGCCAGCAGCTTGGATTCGGGACGGGTAAAGGTATTT.

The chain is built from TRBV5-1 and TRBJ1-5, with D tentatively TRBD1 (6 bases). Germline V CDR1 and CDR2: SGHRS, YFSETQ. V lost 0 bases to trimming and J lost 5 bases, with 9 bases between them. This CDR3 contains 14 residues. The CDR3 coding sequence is TGCGCCAGCAGCTTGGCGCCAGGGGATCAGCCCCAGCATTTT. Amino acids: CASSLAPGDQPQHF.

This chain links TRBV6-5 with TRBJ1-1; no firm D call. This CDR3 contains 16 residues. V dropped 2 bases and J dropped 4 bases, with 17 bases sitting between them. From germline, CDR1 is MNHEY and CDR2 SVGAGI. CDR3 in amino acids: CASSYRLAASFTEAFF. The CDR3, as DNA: TGTGCCAGCAGTTACCGATTGGCCGCTAGCTTCACTGAAGCTTTCTTT.